Below are 28 T cell receptor beta chains sequenced from a single sample in a study of T cell repertoires in cytomegalovirus infection. In TCRdb, the reads were re-called with MiXCR into one record per CDR3 protein. The sample records under 350,000 distinct CDR3 sequences, more than 9% being singletons. The sample consisted of PBMCs. The receptors shown here come from a human donor in good health (CMV status not recorded). Some clones in this sample may be carry-over from other donors' samples.

The chain has TRBV7-2 and TRBJ1-4; possible D gene TRBD1, 6 bases. The CDR3 has 15 amino acids. V lost 4 bases and J lost 3, with 12 bases in between. Germline V CDR1 and CDR2: SGHTA, FQGNSA. The CDR3 sequence: CASSSSYRANEKLFF. Written as DNA, the CDR3 is TGTGCCAGCAGCTCATCCTACAGGGCTAATGAAAAACTGTTTTTT.

This clonotype was recorded a few times. The chain carries TRBV12-3 or TRBV12-4 and TRBJ1-2, with unresolved D. The CDR3 is 10 amino acids. The V end was cut by 6 bases, the J end by 8 bases, with 7 bases between. CDR3 protein: CASRAGGYTF. In DNA, the CDR3 is TGTGCCAGCAGGGCAGGAGGCTACACCTTC.

This clonotype was seen at least ten times. The chain couples TRBV4-1 to TRBJ2-3, with TRBD2 identical over 7 bases. J lost 2 bases, V lost 0 bases, and 5 bases had no gene match. Germline assignment: CDR1 MGHRA and CDR2 YSYEKL. The CDR3 extends over 16 amino acids. CDR3 in DNA: TGCGCCAGCAGCCAAGATGGTCGGGAGGACACAGATACGCAGTATTTT. Protein sequence: CASSQDGREDTDTQYF.

The chain uses TRBV3-1 and TRBJ2-2; perhaps TRBD1 as D (5 bases). The CDR3 contains 14 residues. Germline V gene lookup returns CDR1 LGHDT and CDR2 YNNKEL (reference sequence). The germline V and J ends were trimmed by 2 bases and 7 bases, with 11 bases remaining between them. CDR3 region: CASSQLRVNGELFF. The CDR3 DNA reads TGTGCCAGCAGCCAACTCAGGGTAAACGGGGAGCTGTTTTTT.

This clonotype occurred a few times. This chain uses TRBV6-1 with TRBJ2-7, with 9 bases aligning to TRBD1. Trimming at V came to 6 bases and at J to 5 bases, leaving 11 bases not matched to a gene. The CDR3 is made up of 15 amino acids. Germline CDR1 is MNHNS and CDR2 is SASEGT. CDR3 bases: TGTGCCAGCAGCTATCTGGACAGGGGAAGGAACGAGCAGTACTTC. Protein sequence: CASSYLDRGRNEQYF.

This clonotype showed up many times. This chain's CDR3 is CASSYQGEDTGELFF. CDR3 nucleotide sequence: TGTGCCAGCAGTTACCAGGGGGAGGACACCGGGGAGCTGTTTTTT. V is TRBV6-2 or TRBV6-3 and J is TRBJ2-2; tentatively, D is TRBD1 (7 bases). The CDR3 is 15 amino acids. V was shortened by 2 bases and J by 3 bases, with 10 bases between the two germline ends. Germline-derived CDR1 and CDR2 are MNHEY and SVGEGT.

In this sample, this clonotype turned up a few times. The chain has TRBV29-1 and TRBJ2-2; 8 bases agree with TRBD1. CDR1 is SQVTM, CDR2 ANQGSEA, per germline. This CDR3 is 12 amino acids long. CDR3 residues: CTHRGDDGELFF. Written as DNA, the CDR3 is TGCACCCACAGGGGGGATGACGGGGAGCTGTTTTTT.

CDR3 in amino acids: CASREGARNEQFF. Written as DNA, the CDR3 is TGTGCCAGCCGGGAGGGCGCCAGGAATGAGCAGTTCTTC. The V gene is TRBV6-5, the J gene TRBJ2-1, with TRBD2 matching 8 bases. The V segment lost 8 bases and the J segment 7 bases; nucleotides outside the gene matches: 7. The CDR3 loop spans 13 amino acids. Germline V gene sequence: CDR1 MNHEY, CDR2 SVGAGI.

The chain carries TRBV7-9 and TRBJ2-1, with D unclear. The germline CDR1 and CDR2 sequences are SEHNR and FQNEAQ (reference sequence). The CDR3 runs 15 residues. The V and J ends lost 5 bases and 10 bases respectively, with 21 bases between them. The CDR3 nucleotides read TGTGCCAGCAGCGGATCAGTCGCCCATCCGGTAGAGCAGTTCTTC. This encodes CASSGSVAHPVEQFF.

This clonotype was detected a few times. This chain links TRBV7-3 with TRBJ2-3; D might be TRBD2 (7 bases). Trimming took 0 bases from V and 9 from J, leaving 19 bases between them. The CDR3 length is 16 residues. In germline, CDR1 is SGHTA, CDR2 FQGTGA. For the CDR3, the DNA is TGTGCCAGCAGCTTAACCGGGGGGCCCAGGCGTGTGACGCAGTATTTT. Its translation: CASSLTGGPRRVTQYF.

The J gene is TRBJ2-1, the V gene TRBV7-9; 7 bases fit TRBD2. After removal of 1 base from V and 0 bases from J, the junction contained 9 bases not matched to a gene. CDR1 is SEHNR and CDR2 is FQNEAQ in the germline V gene (reference sequence). This CDR3 is built from 18 residues. The CDR3 is CASSLGGSSSPSYNEQFF. The CDR3 DNA is TGTGCCAGCAGCTTAGGCGGGAGTTCCTCCCCCTCCTACAATGAGCAGTTCTTC.

This clonotype was counted at least ten times. The chain links TRBV14 to TRBJ2-7, with D perhaps being TRBD1 or TRBD2 (6 bases each). From germline, CDR1 is SGHDN and CDR2 FVKESK. Trimming took 3 bases from V and 2 from J, leaving 14 bases between them. The CDR3 covers 15 residues. The CDR3, as DNA: TGTGCCAGCAGCCAGATAGCGGACAGCCCCTACGAGCAGTACTTC. Amino acid sequence: CASSQIADSPYEQYF.

This chain connects TRBV15 to TRBJ2-5, with 11 bases lining up with TRBD2. Per germline, CDR1 LNHNV and CDR2 YYDKDF (reference sequence). CDR3 length: 15 amino acids. V was clipped by 7 bases and J by 3 bases; unmatched bases: 7. The CDR3 is CATNPGTSGKETQYF. Here the CDR3 DNA reads TGTGCCACCAATCCTGGGACTAGCGGTAAAGAGACCCAGTACTTC. Combining the CDR3 with reference TRBV15 and TRBJ2-5 gives the whole variable domain DAMVIQNPRYQVTQFGKPVTLSCSQTLNHNVMYWYQQKSSQAPKLLFHYYDKDFNNEADTPDNFQSRRPNTSFCFLDIRSPGLGDTAMYLCATNPGTSGKETQYFGPGTRLLVL.

This clonotype was seen repeatedly, ten times or more. The chain links TRBV6-1 to TRBJ1-2; D gene uncertain. V was clipped by 7 bases and J by 1 base, with 10 bases between them. The CDR3 covers 13 residues. From germline, CDR1 is MNHNS and CDR2 SASEGT. The CDR3 DNA reads as TGTGCCAGCAACAAAGCGGTTAACTATGGCTACACCTTC. Encoded protein: CASNKAVNYGYTF.

This clonotype was found many times. The rearrangement joins TRBV7-2 to TRBJ1-3; 7 positions agree with TRBD1. Germline CDR1 SGHTA, CDR2 FQGNSA. The CDR3 runs 17 residues. J was trimmed by 1 base and V by 1 base; bases with no gene match: 7. The DNA of the CDR3 is TGTGCCAGCAGCTTAGTGACAGACAGGGTGTCTGGAAACACCATATATTTT. It is translated as CASSLVTDRVSGNTIYF.

The CDR3 DNA sequence: TGCAGTGCTCGTCTGGGGGGGGAGACCCAGTACTTC. Translating it yields CSARLGGETQYF. The genes are TRBV20-1 and TRBJ2-5; TRBD2 matches at 7 bases. The CDR3 sequence is 12 residues long. Germline CDR1 reads DFQATT; CDR2 reads SNEGSKA (reference sequence). The V segment lost 5 bases and the J segment 5 bases; nucleotides outside the gene matches: 5.

V is TRBV27 and J is TRBJ1-6; 8 bases map to TRBD1. This CDR3 is 14 amino acids long. The ends lost 5 bases at V and 7 bases at J; junction bases unmatched: 4. Germline-derived CDR1 and CDR2 are MNHEY and SMNVEV (reference sequence). The CDR3 sequence is CASSHRQGNSPLHF. CDR3 bases: TGTGCCAGCAGTCATCGACAGGGGAATTCACCCCTCCACTTT.

The chain couples TRBV28 to TRBJ1-1, with D unclear. Germline-derived CDR1 and CDR2 are MDHEN and SYDVKM. The CDR3 has 14 amino acids. Trimming shortened V by 5 bases and J by 1 base, and 11 bases separated the two germline ends. The CDR3 here is CASSAPTSNTEAFF. Written as DNA, the CDR3 is TGTGCCAGCAGTGCCCCCACCTCGAACACTGAAGCTTTCTTT. The variable domain in full, with the rest retrieved from reference TRBV28 and TRBJ1-1, is DVKVTQSSRYLVKRTGEKVFLECVQDMDHENMFWYRQDPGLGLRLIYFSYDVKMKEKGDIPEGYSVSREKKERFSLILESASTNQTSMYLCASSAPTSNTEAFFGQGTRLTVV.

The rearrangement joins TRBV19 to TRBJ2-5; D not resolved. Trimming stripped 3 bases from V and 1 base from J, with 9 bases between. The CDR3 has 14 residues. The germline gives CDR1 LNHDA, CDR2 SQIVND (reference sequence). The CDR3 reads CASSIRSAQETQYF. As DNA, the CDR3 is TGTGCCAGTAGTATTCGGTCAGCCCAAGAGACCCAGTACTTC.

This clonotype was detected many times. The chain has TRBV7-9 and TRBJ2-1; the D gene is possibly TRBD2 (6 bases). CDR1 is SEHNR and CDR2 is FQNEAQ in the germline V gene (reference sequence). Trimming took 1 base from V and 2 from J, leaving 15 bases between them. The CDR3 contains 17 residues. The CDR3 coding sequence is TGTGCCAGCAGCTTAGTGGCGGCGGGGAGCCCCTACAATGAGCAGTTCTTC. This encodes CASSLVAAGSPYNEQFF.

The DNA of the CDR3 is TGCAGTGCTACTGGTCCGTACGGGCAGGGAGCCGGGGAGCTGTTTTTT. Its translation is CSATGPYGQGAGELFF. The V gene is TRBV20-1, the J gene TRBJ2-2; D could derive from TRBD1 or TRBD2 (5 bases each). The V and J ends lost 4 bases and 6 bases respectively, with 21 bases between them. CDR1 and CDR2 from the germline V gene are DFQATT and SNEGSKA (reference sequence). This CDR3 has 16 residues.

This clonotype has ten or more counts. V and J are TRBV7-2 and TRBJ2-2, with 11 bases identical to TRBD2. Germline V gene sequence: CDR1 SGHTA, CDR2 FQGNSA. The CDR3 has 17 residues. The J segment lost 1 base and the V segment lost 1 base, leaving 2 bases of the junction unmatched. The CDR3, as DNA: TGTGCCAGCAGCTTAGGACTAGCGGGGTTGAACACCGGGGAGCTGTTTTTT. Translated, it gives CASSLGLAGLNTGELFF.

This clonotype was recorded at least ten times. The chain uses TRBV11-2 and TRBJ2-7; 7 bases are shared with TRBD1. Germline CDR1 reads SGHAT; CDR2 reads FQNNGV. This CDR3 spans 15 amino acids. J lost 3 bases, V lost 5 bases, and 10 bases had no gene match. The CDR3 spells CASSPAGTDYYEQYF. The CDR3 bases are TGTGCCAGCAGCCCCGCCGGGACAGACTACTACGAGCAGTACTTC. Filled out from reference TRBV11-2 and TRBJ2-7, the complete variable domain reads EAGVAQSPRYKIIEKRQSVAFWCNPISGHATLYWYQQILGQGPKLLIQFQNNGVVDDSQLPKDRFSAERLKGVDSTLKIQPAKLEDSAVYLCASSPAGTDYYEQYFGPGTRLTVT.

This clonotype turned up a few times. The chain links TRBV27 to TRBJ2-7; D gene uncertain. The CDR3 length is 12 residues. V gave up 6 bases and J gave up 6 bases, with 12 bases separating them. Germline V gene sequence: CDR1 MNHEY, CDR2 SMNVEV (reference sequence). CDR3 nucleotide sequence: TGTGCCAGCAGCTTCCTCAGTTCCGAGCAGTACTTC. Residues: CASSFLSSEQYF.

The CDR3 protein is CSVDSLSGNTIYF. The CDR3 DNA sequence: TGCAGCGTTGACTCCCTCTCTGGAAACACCATATATTTT. The gene calls are TRBV29-1 and TRBJ1-3, with D unclear. Germline CDR1 reads SQVTM; CDR2 reads ANQGSEA. The CDR3 totals 13 residues. Trimming removed 3 bases at V and 0 bases at J, with 6 bases between.

This clonotype was recorded many times. The rearrangement uses TRBV6-6 and TRBJ1-5; D gene ambiguous. The CDR3 length is 15 residues. The germline CDR1 and CDR2 sequences are MNHNY and SVGAGI (reference sequence). V was trimmed by 5 bases and J by 0 bases, leaving 11 bases between them. CDR3 in DNA: TGTGCCAGCAGTGGTGGTAGCGATAGCAATCAGCCCCAGCATTTT. Protein sequence: CASSGGSDSNQPQHF.

This clonotype was counted at least ten times. The chain uses TRBV7-2 and TRBJ2-7; tentatively, D is TRBD1 (6 bases). This CDR3 region has 17 residues. V lost 5 bases and J lost 0, with 20 bases in between. Germline loops: CDR1 SGHTA, CDR2 FQGNSA. CDR3 nucleotides: TGTGCCAGCAGCGGATGGAGCAAAGGGGGAAGCTCCTACGAGCAGTACTTC. It codes for CASSGWSKGGSSYEQYF.

This clonotype has ten or more counts. The chain is built from TRBV7-9 and TRBJ1-5; D is undetermined. With 3 bases removed from V and 5 bases from J, the gap between germline ends came to 5 bases. CDR3 length: 12 amino acids. Per germline, CDR1 SEHNR and CDR2 FQNEAQ (reference sequence). In DNA, the CDR3 is TGTGCCAGCAGCTTTCAGGATCAGCCCCAGCATTTT. It encodes CASSFQDQPQHF.